This T cell receptor beta chain is drawn from a study of CXCR3-negative and CXCR3-positive naive CD8 T cells. General study points: Researchers report CXCR3 expression partially decreased after cryopreservation, with fresh PBMCs used in most assays. TRB CDR3s of CXCR3-positive naive cells were more hydrophobic than those of CXCR3-negative naive cells.

UMI-labeled 5' RACE TRB cDNA libraries were prepared from the cells. After re-calling the 5' RACE reads, TCRdb lists one entry per CDR3 protein, DNA absent. The sample is made up of about 130,000 distinct CDR3 sequences, and the top ten hold approximately 0.5% of it. CDR3 size: 16 residues. CDR1 is MNHEY, CDR2 SVGAGI, per germline. Naive CD8+ T cells carried a CD45RO-CCR7+CD27+CD95- phenotype. Comments on this clonotype: Its antigen is undetermined.

The sample consisted of naive CXCR3- CD8+ T cells from blood. Subset specified: CD45RO-CCR7+CD27+CD95- naive CD8+ T cells lacking CXCR3 (TNR3-). This receptor was obtained from a human donor in good health. Some clones in this sample may be carry-over from other donors' samples. The chain employs TRBV6-5 and TRBJ2-5; the D call from TCRdb, TRBD1, cannot be confirmed without DNA. The CDR3 reads CASSYGVDRGRETQYF.